Detailed here is one T cell receptor (beta chain). Its antigen has not been determined. Per-nucleotide qualities are absent, and no much larger clonotype sits a single base away. This entry is derived from a study of beta chain features in type 1 diabetes (dated by TCRdb to the late 2010s). Notes on the research overall: Mean age, gender distribution, total cell number and subset yield did not differ between patients and healthy donors. Regulatory and stem cell-like memory subsets were obtained from only 8 patients and roughly 8 healthy donors, while naive and central memory subsets were obtained from all 30 or so donors. The study compared TCRB repertoires of sorted circulating CD4+ T cell subsets between recently diagnosed type 1 diabetes patients and matched healthy donors. Across all samples, almost 110 million sorted cells were examined, and cell number per subset correlated strongly with RNA yield. General findings and caveats noted by the study authors: At VDJ recombination sites, type 1 diabetes patients had fewer insertions and more deleted nucleotides, which implies abnormalities in thymic rearrangement. Because cDNA rather than genomic DNA was sequenced, highly expressing activated cells could have been over-represented, although no difference in activation and CD3 levels was found between groups. The naive, central memory and regulatory TCRB repertoires appeared to resemble one another more closely among patients than among healthy donors. A moderate but significant shortening of TCRB CDR3 length was observed in type 1 diabetes patients in all four CD4+ subsets. PCR may preferentially amplify shorter templates, but because patient and control samples were amplified and corrected together, any resulting skew would affect both groups equally. Only small numbers of individuals were included in the HLA sub-analyses, which left unresolved whether HLA type had any influence on TCRB rearrangement.

The CDR1 and CDR2 encoded by the germline V gene are MNHNS and SASEGT. V is cut back by 6 bases and J by 11 bases, with 11 bases in the junction unmatched. The cysteine opens and the phenylalanine closes a CDR3 of 13 amino acids. The only DNA kept is the CDR3, 39 bases in frame from the first base. Each donor gave one peripheral blood draw, approximately 120 mL on average, collected into heparinised tubes. A BD FACSAria II was used to sort naive, central memory, regulatory and stem cell-like memory CD4+ T cells with a panel that included CD45RO, CCR7, CD25, CD127, CD95 and CD27. Every sorted population had a purity above 95%. PBMCs were separated immediately by Lymphoprep density gradient centrifugation and were stained directly, without being cultured. Samples were stained and sorted in pairs, with one healthy donor and one patient per experiment, so that batch effects were minimized. All of the isolated RNA was reverse transcribed with the High Capacity cDNA Reverse Transcription Kit, so expressed TCRB transcripts were sequenced. Deep immunoSEQ sequencing was performed on naive, central memory and regulatory T cell samples, with an average of around 3.5 million total reads per sample. After sorted cells were lysed in RLT buffer, RNA was extracted with DNase-treated RNeasy Micro or Mini kits, with the choice depending on cell number. Each cell subset was processed on its own to prevent cross-contamination, while patient and healthy donor samples were processed together. The immunoSEQ multiplex PCR was used to amplify TCRB sequences from cDNA, yielding 87-bp fragments that span the CDR3 region. Sequencing of the amplicons was performed on the Illumina HiSeq platform. For the original study's pipeline: PCR bias was computationally corrected using synthetic template baselines, reads within Hamming distance 2 were collapsed, and singletons that could not be merged were discarded. Reads were aligned to IMGT to assign V, D and J genes, CDR3 length, and insertions or deletions at six rearrangement sites. Within each subset, clonotype counts were normalized to sorted cell number, after which true diversity and Gini coefficients were computed with the tcR R package. The overlap coefficient, calculated on TCRB nucleotide sequences, was used to measure repertoire sharing. In TCRdb, the immuneACCESS table is reduced to in-frame sequences with V and J assigned. These tables do not hold every clone; where another copy was compared, an unresolved V gene accounts for under half, and the others remain unexplained. That table is the source of V, J and clone size, and D and trimming were worked out from the DNA. The sample table records roughly 180,000 clones; about 7.9% of these occur just once. Around 0.5% of the sample is held by the ten biggest clonotypes.

The TCR comes from a man aged 18 to 29 with type 1 diabetes. The chain employs TRBV6-1 and TRBJ1-1; 8 middle bases align to TRBD1. Sequenced input: central memory CD4+ T cells from blood. The DNA is as follows: TGTGCCAGCAGGAAGACAGGGGACGCCCCGGCTTTCTTT. This sequence encodes CASRKTGDAPAFF.